This T cell receptor (beta chain) comes out of a study of T cells in Graves' hyperthyroidism and ophthalmopathy. The overall study: Peripheral blood was collected at initial diagnosis, before any treatment.

The study based diagnoses on clinical symptoms, serum thyroxine and TRAb, thyroid ultrasound and orbital computed tomography. Regarding this clonotype: Its antigen remains unidentified.

Study-wide results and caveats: Blood held most thyroid clonotypes expanded above 0.001 frequency.

The investigators amplified TCR beta CDR3 regions from RNA transcripts. The HTBI primer set was used in a first-round RT-PCR of the TCR CDR3. Each CDR3 protein is one row after TCRdb ran MiXCR on the multiplex PCR reads. This sample has some 560,000 distinct CDR3 sequences, with approximately 14% found just once. The TCR was taken from a woman aged 25 to 39 with Graves' hyperthyroidism. Source material: blood.

Here the CDR3 reads CASSPGLGANEQFF. As DNA, the CDR3 is TGTGCCAGCAGTCCGGGACTAGGGGCCAATGAGCAGTTCTTC. The chain recombines TRBV27 with TRBJ2-1, with TRBD2 matching 8 bases. V dropped 5 bases and J dropped 6; count of bases not matched to a gene: 6. CDR1 MNHEY and CDR2 SMNVEV come from the germline V gene (reference sequence). The CDR3 sequence is 14 residues long.